The source of this T cell receptor (beta chain) is a study of T cells in women clearing cervical HPV infection. Study in general: Case blood was drawn when the lesion was first found; control blood after infection became undetectable.

Study-wide findings and caveats: Repertoire richness, not evenness, was significantly elevated in CIN3+ cases versus controls. Richness plus V gene abundances separated cases from controls with AUC roughly 0.85.

V was pared by 5 bases and J by 5 bases, with 4 bases between. CDR1 and CDR2 from the germline V gene are DFQATT and SNEGSKA (reference sequence). The CDR3 runs 10 residues. A word on this clone: Its antigen is currently unknown. The DNA ends 3 residues before the CDR3 does, and the rest of the CDR3 is filled in from the germline J gene.

Assay: immunoSEQ multiplex PCR; the TCRdb copy retains only in-frame clones and omits some. This table lists tens of thousands of clones. All participants had a single incident cervical HPV16 infection, and prevalent HPV16 infections were excluded. The sample taken for sequencing was blood buffy coat. This TCR was sampled from a woman aged 18-70 years with a cervical HPV16 infection that either progressed to CIN3+ or cleared (not recorded which). The gene calls are TRBV20-1 and TRBJ2-1; D is uncertain. The CDR3 DNA, read in part, is TGCAGTGCTGCGAACAATGAG. This encodes CSAANNE. The complete CDR3 reads CSAANNEQFF.